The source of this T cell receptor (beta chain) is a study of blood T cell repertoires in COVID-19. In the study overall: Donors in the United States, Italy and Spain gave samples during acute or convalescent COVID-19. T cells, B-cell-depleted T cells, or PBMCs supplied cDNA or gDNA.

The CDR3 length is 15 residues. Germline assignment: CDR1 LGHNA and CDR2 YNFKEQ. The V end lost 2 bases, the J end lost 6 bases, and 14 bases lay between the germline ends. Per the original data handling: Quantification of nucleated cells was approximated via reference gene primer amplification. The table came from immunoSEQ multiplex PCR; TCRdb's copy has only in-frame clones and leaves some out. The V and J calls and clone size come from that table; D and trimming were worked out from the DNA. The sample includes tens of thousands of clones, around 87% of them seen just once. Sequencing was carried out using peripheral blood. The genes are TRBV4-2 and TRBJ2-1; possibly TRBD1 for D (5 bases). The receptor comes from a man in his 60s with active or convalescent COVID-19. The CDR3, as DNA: TGTGCCAGCAGCCAACGACAGTCAGTAGGCAATGAGCAGTTCTTC. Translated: CASSQRQSVGNEQFF.